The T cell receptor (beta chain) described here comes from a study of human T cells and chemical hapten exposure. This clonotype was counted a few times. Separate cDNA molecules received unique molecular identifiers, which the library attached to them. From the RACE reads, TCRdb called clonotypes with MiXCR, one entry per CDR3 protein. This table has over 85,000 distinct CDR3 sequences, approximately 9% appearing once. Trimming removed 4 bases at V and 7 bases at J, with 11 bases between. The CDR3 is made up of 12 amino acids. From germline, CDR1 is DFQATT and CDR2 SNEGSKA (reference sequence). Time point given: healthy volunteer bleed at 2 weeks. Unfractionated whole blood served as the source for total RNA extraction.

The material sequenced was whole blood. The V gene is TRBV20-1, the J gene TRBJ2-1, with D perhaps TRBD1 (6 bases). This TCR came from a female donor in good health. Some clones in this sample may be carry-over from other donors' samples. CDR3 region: CSATRGGNEQFF. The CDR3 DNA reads TGCAGTGCTACTCGAGGGGGTAATGAGCAGTTCTTC.